In this sample, the clone carrying this T cell receptor (beta chain) turned up many times. The antigen is not known. CDR3 length equals 15 residues. Germline assignment: CDR1 MGHRA and CDR2 YSYEKL. The ends were cut back, 4 bases at V and 4 bases at J, with 16 bases in the middle. TCRdb passed the reads through MiXCR, listing each CDR3 protein once. The sample lists about 770,000 distinct CDR3 sequences, 25% to 30% occurring once. This specimen comes from a study of T cell repertoires in cytomegalovirus infection. This TCR was recovered from a human donor in good health (CMV status not recorded). Some clones in this sample may be carry-over from other donors' samples. The rearrangement uses TRBV4-1 and TRBJ1-1; unclear D gene. Sequenced here: cultured CD8+ T cells from PBMCs, sampled from culture after CMV antigen stimulation. The DNA for the CDR3 is TGCGCCAGCAGCCTCGGCCCTGAGGGTAGCACTGAAGCTTTCTTT. Its translation: CASSLGPEGSTEAFF.